The entry below gives a single T cell receptor (beta chain) sequence along with its context. The antigen is undetermined. Germline CDR1 is SGHTA and CDR2 is FQGNSA. This CDR3 spans 12 amino acids. Between the trimmed V and J ends, which lost 5 bases and 4 bases, there was a span of 8 bases. This sample is drawn from a study of blood T cells in healthy people across ages. With a J-beta primer mix and a sample-barcoded 5' primer, a second PCR ran roughly 6 to 12 cycles. TCRdb independently ran MiXCR on the 5' RACE reads; one entry per CDR3 protein. The table lists 540,000 or so distinct CDR3 sequences, around 24% of them singletons. General observations from the study: It was not possible, with unsorted PBMCs, to conclusively compare naive and antigen-experienced cells. There was a strong correlation between TCR beta diversity and naive T cell percentage.

The same data also contributed to another study, on T cells of mothers and their children. That paper notes: Overlap measured in related mother-child pairs was slightly, non-significantly higher than in unrelated pairs.

The chain is built from TRBV7-2 and TRBJ2-5; D not resolved. This receptor was obtained from a boy between 10 and 17 years old in good health. Sequenced sample: blood. The CDR3 loop reads CASSTARETQYF. The CDR3 DNA is TGTGCCAGCAGCACCGCCCGAGAGACCCAGTACTTC.